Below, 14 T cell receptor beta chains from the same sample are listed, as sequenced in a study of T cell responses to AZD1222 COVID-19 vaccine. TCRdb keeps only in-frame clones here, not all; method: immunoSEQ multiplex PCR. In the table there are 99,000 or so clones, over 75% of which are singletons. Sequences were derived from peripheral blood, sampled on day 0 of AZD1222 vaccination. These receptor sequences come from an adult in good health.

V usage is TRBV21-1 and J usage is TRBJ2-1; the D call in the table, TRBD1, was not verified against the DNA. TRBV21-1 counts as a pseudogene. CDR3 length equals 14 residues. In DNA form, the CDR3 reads TGTGCCAGCAGCAAACGTCAGGGGGCAAATGAGCAGTTCTTC. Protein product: CASSKRQGANEQFF.

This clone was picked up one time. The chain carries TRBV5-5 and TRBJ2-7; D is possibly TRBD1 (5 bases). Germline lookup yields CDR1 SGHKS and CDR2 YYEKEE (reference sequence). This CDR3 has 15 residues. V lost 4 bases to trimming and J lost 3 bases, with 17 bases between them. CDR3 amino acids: CASSGAPKDRYEQYF. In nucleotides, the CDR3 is TGTGCCAGCAGCGGGGCCCCAAAAGATCGCTACGAGCAGTACTTC. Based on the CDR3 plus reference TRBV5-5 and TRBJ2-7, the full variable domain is DAGVTQSPTHLIKTRGQQVTLRCSPISGHKSVSWYQQVLGQGPQFIFQYYEKEERGRGNFPDRFSARQFPNYSSELNVNALLLGDSALYLCASSGAPKDRYEQYFGPGTRLTVT.

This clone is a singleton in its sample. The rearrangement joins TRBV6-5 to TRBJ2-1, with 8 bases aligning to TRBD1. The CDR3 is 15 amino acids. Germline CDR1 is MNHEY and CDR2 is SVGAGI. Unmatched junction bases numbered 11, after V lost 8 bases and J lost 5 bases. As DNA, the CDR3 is TGTGCCAGCTACGCTCCGGGACAGGCCCACAATGAGCAGTTCTTC. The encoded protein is CASYAPGQAHNEQFF.

DNA for the CDR3: TGTGCCAGCTCACGTCTGACGGCCGGGGGAGATTCACCCCTCCACTTT. Its translation is CASSRLTAGGDSPLHF. This chain connects TRBV18 to TRBJ1-6, with a possible D match to TRBD1 (5 bases). V was cut by 4 bases and J by 8 bases, with 18 bases left in between. The CDR3 covers 16 residues. Germline CDR1 reads KGHSH; CDR2 reads LQKENI. The variable domain in full, with the rest retrieved from reference TRBV18 and TRBJ1-6, is NAGVMQNPRHLVRRRGQEARLRCSPMKGHSHVYWYRQLPEEGLKFMVYLQKENIIDESGMPKERFSAEFPKEGPSILRIQQVVRGDSAAYFCASSRLTAGGDSPLHFGNGTRLTVT.

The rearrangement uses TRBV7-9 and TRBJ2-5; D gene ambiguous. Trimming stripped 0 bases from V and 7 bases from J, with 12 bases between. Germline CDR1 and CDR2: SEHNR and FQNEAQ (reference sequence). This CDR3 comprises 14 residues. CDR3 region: CASSLAEARWTQYF. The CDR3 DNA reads TGTGCCAGCAGCTTAGCCGAGGCGCGGTGGACCCAGTACTTC.

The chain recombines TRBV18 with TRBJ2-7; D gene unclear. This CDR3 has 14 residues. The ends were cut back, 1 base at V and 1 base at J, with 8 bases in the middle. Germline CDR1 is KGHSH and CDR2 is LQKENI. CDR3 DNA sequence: TGTGCCAGCTCACCACAAAGAGGATCCTACGAGCAGTACTTC. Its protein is CASSPQRGSYEQYF.

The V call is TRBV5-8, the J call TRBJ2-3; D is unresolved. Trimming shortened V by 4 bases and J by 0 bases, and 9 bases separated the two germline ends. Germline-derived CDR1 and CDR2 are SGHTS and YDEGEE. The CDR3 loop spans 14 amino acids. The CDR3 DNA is TGTGCCAGCAGCGGCAGAATTAGCACAGATACGCAGTATTTT. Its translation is CASSGRISTDTQYF.

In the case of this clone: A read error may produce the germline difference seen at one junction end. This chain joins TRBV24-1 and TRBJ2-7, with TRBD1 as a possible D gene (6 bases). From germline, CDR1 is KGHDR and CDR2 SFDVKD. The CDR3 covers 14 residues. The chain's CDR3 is CATSVGRGSYEQYF. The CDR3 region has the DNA TGTGCCACAAGTGTGGGCAGGGGCTCCTACGAGCAGTACTTC.

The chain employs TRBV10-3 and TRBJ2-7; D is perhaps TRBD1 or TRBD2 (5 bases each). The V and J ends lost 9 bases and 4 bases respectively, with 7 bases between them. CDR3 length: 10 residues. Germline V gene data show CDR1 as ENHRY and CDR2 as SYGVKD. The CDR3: CAMGEYEQYF. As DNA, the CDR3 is TGTGCCATGGGGGAGTACGAGCAGTACTTC.

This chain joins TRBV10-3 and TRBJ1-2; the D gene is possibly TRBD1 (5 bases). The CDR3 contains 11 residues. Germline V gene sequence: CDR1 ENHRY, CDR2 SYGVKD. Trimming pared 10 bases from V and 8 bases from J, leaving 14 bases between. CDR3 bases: TGTGCCAGCTCACGGGGCGCGGGCTACACCTTC. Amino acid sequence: CASSRGAGYTF.

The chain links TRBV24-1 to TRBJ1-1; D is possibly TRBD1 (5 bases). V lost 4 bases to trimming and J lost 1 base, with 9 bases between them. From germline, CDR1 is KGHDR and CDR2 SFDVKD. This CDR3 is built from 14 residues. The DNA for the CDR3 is TGTGCCACCAGTGAACGACAGCAGAACACTGAAGCTTTCTTT. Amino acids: CATSERQQNTEAFF.

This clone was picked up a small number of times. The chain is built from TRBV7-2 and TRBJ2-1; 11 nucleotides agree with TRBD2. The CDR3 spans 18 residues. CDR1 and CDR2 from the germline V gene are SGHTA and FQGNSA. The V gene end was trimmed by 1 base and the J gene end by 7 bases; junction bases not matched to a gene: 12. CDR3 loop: CASSLVPLRASGRNEQFF. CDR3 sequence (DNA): TGTGCCAGCAGCTTAGTCCCCCTTAGGGCTAGCGGGAGGAATGAGCAGTTCTTC.

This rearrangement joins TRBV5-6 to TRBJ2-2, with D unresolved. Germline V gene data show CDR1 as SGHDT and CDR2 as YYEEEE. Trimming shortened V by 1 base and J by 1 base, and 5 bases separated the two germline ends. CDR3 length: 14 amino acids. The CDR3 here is CASSLSLNTGELFF. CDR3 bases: TGTGCCAGCAGCTTGTCCCTGAACACCGGGGAGCTGTTTTTT.

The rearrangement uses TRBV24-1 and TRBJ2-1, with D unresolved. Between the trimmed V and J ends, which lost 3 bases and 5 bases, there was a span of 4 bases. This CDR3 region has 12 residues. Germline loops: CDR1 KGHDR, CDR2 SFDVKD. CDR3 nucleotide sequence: TGTGCCACCAGTGATCCCAACAATGAGCAGTTCTTC. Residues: CATSDPNNEQFF.